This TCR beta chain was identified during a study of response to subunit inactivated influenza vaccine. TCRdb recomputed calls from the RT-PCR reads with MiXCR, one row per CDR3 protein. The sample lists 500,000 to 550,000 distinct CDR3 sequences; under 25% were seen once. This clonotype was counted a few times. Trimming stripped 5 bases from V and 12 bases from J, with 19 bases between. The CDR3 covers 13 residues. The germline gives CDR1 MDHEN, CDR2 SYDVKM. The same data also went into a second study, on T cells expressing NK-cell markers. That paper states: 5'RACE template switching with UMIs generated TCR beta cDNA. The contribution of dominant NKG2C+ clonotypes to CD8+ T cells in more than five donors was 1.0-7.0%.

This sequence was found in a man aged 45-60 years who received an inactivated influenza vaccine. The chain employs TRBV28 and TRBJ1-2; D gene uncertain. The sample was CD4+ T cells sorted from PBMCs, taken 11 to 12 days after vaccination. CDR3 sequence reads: CASSSSVRTSHTF. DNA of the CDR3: TGTGCCAGCAGTAGCTCGGTGAGGACTTCCCACACCTTC.